This is a list of T cell receptor beta chains from one sample in a study of T cell responses to AZD1222 COVID-19 vaccine. Sequencing used immunoSEQ multiplex PCR; TCRdb keeps in-frame clones, though not all of them. This repertoire includes about 140,000 clones. Sequenced material: peripheral blood. These receptors were collected from an adult in good health. The CDR3 runs from the conserved cysteine through the conserved F or W. A D gene is named only where the DNA matches it firmly.

D,V,J,CDR3,DNA
.,TRBV27,TRBJ2-7,CASSLNSAAGNEQYF,TGTGCCAGCAGTTTAAATTCTGCGGCGGGGAACGAGCAGTACTTC
.,TRBV18,TRBJ2-3,CASSLKDSALTDTQYF,TGTGCCAGCTCACTAAAGGACAGCGCCCTCACAGATACGCAGTATTTT
.,TRBV27,TRBJ1-1,CASSSFPGMPTEAFF,TGTGCCAGCAGTTCCTTTCCTGGGATGCCCACTGAAGCTTTCTTT
TRBD2,TRBV5-4,TRBJ2-7,CASSTGGLAGAREQYF,TGTGCCAGCAGCACTGGCGGACTAGCGGGGGCCCGCGAGCAGTACTTC
.,TRBV2,TRBJ2-5,CASSTQLEQETQYF,TGTGCCAGCAGCACACAACTAGAGCAAGAGACCCAGTACTTC
.,TRBV11-3,TRBJ1-1,CASSYIAYSTEAFF,TGTGCCAGCAGTTACATTGCTTATAGCACTGAAGCTTTCTTT
.,TRBV10-1,TRBJ1-1,CATNSPQEAFF,TGCGCCACCAACAGCCCACAGGAAGCTTTCTTT
.,TRBV5-1,TRBJ2-7,CASSLSAPYEQYF,TGCGCCAGCAGCTTGTCAGCGCCATACGAGCAGTACTTC
.,TRBV5-1,TRBJ1-2,CASSLDGSYGYTF,TGCGCCAGCAGCTTGGACGGTAGCTATGGCTACACCTTC
.,TRBV5-1,TRBJ2-1,CASSPRGGASSYNEQFF,TGCGCCAGCAGCCCAAGGGGCGGGGCCAGCTCCTACAATGAGCAGTTCTTC
TRBD1,TRBV7-8,TRBJ2-7,CASSLDYELNRGYHYEQYF,TGTGCCAGCAGCTTAGACTACGAATTAAACAGGGGGTACCACTACGAGCAGTACTTC
.,TRBV28,TRBJ2-4,CASSPGGEENIQYF,TGTGCCAGCAGCCCAGGTGGGGAGGAAAACATTCAGTACTTC
.,TRBV11-1,TRBJ1-6,CASSFSPTGNSPLHF,TGTGCCAGCAGCTTCTCCCCCACAGGAAATTCACCCCTCCACTTT
.,TRBV25-1,TRBJ2-3,CASSDYSTDTQYF,TGTGCCAGCAGTGACTACAGCACAGATACGCAGTATTTT
.,TRBV29-1,TRBJ1-1,CSVVVVGTEAFF,TGCAGCGTTGTTGTGGTTGGCACTGAAGCTTTCTTT
TRBD2,TRBV2,TRBJ2-3,CASSWTSSTDTQYF,TGTGCCAGCAGTTGGACTAGTTCGACAGATACGCAGTATTTT
.,TRBV5-8,TRBJ1-6,CASSLAAGLVNSPLHF,TGTGCCAGCAGCTTGGCGGCTGGTTTGGTCAATTCACCCCTCCACTTT
.,TRBV3-1/TRBV3-2,TRBJ1-2,CASSIRGLYYGYTF,TGTGCCAGCTCTATACGGGGGCTTTACTATGGCTACACCTTC
.,TRBV7-9,TRBJ1-1,CASTGAQGGVGAEAFF,TGTGCCAGCACCGGTGCACAGGGTGGGGTAGGAGCTGAAGCTTTCTTT
.,TRBV13,TRBJ2-7,CASKRGRGPYEQYF,TGTGCCAGCAAAAGGGGCCGAGGCCCTTACGAGCAGTACTTC
TRBD1,TRBV7-2,TRBJ1-4,CASSPGTANEKLFF,TGTGCCAGCAGCCCCGGGACAGCTAATGAAAAACTGTTTTTT
TRBD1,TRBV6-1,TRBJ1-2,CASSEWDRVSTGGYTF,TGTGCCAGCAGTGAATGGGACAGGGTCTCCACGGGGGGCTACACCTTC
.,TRBV7-2,TRBJ1-5,CASSGAAYRANQPQHF,TGTGCCAGCAGCGGAGCCGCATACAGGGCTAATCAGCCCCAGCATTTT
.,TRBV28,TRBJ1-3,CASSSPGAGNTIYF,TGTGCCAGCAGTTCCCCAGGGGCTGGAAACACCATATATTTT
.,TRBV7-9,TRBJ1-1,CASSLAGDPRAFF,TGTGCCAGCAGCTTAGCAGGGGACCCGAGGGCTTTCTTT
.,TRBV6-5,TRBJ1-6,CASSYTGSYNSPLHF,TGTGCCAGCAGTTACACGGGCTCCTATAATTCACCCCTCCACTTT
TRBD1,TRBV11-1,TRBJ1-2,CASSTTGARGYTF,TGTGCCAGCAGCACGACAGGGGCAAGAGGCTACACCTTC
.,TRBV4-1,TRBJ1-2,CASSQEEGESYGYTF,TGCGCCAGCAGCCAGGAGGAGGGGGAGTCCTATGGCTACACCTTC
.,TRBV12-3/TRBV12-4,TRBJ1-1,CASSLRGGSEAFF,TGTGCCAGCAGTTTACGGGGGGGATCTGAAGCTTTCTTT
.,TRBV2,TRBJ1-2,CASSLQGGDYGYTF,TGTGCCAGCAGTTTACAGGGTGGGGACTATGGCTACACCTTC
.,TRBV7-2,TRBJ2-7,CASSISYEQYF,TGTGCCAGCAGCATCTCCTACGAGCAGTACTTC
.,TRBV19,TRBJ1-6,CASRIRIRGAQGSPLHF,TGTGCCAGTAGGATAAGAATACGGGGCGCCCAGGGTTCACCCCTCCACTTT
TRBD1,TRBV7-2,TRBJ2-1,CASSEDRGGYNEQFF,TGTGCCAGCAGTGAGGACAGGGGGGGCTACAATGAGCAGTTCTTC
.,TRBV5-4,TRBJ1-2,CASSTGQGYTF,TGTGCCAGCAGCACCGGACAGGGCTACACCTTC
.,TRBV29-1,TRBJ1-1,CSVEGPEGIDTEAFF,TGCAGCGTTGAAGGTCCGGAGGGGATAGACACTGAAGCTTTCTTT
TRBD1,TRBV7-9,TRBJ2-2,CASSLAQGAGELFF,TGTGCCAGCAGCTTAGCGCAGGGGGCCGGGGAGCTGTTTTTT
.,TRBV7-6,TRBJ2-3,CASSLTSDTQYF,TGTGCCAGCAGCTTGACCTCGGATACGCAGTATTTT
.,TRBV12-3/TRBV12-4,TRBJ1-1,CASSWENTEAFF,TGTGCCAGCAGTTGGGAGAACACTGAAGCTTTCTTT
.,TRBV2,TRBJ1-1,CASSEAQGLYPEAFF,TGTGCCAGCAGTGAAGCCCAGGGTCTTTACCCTGAAGCTTTCTTT
TRBD2,TRBV10-2,TRBJ2-5,CASCAGGGVETQYF,TGCGCCAGCTGTGCGGGCGGGGGGGTTGAGACCCAGTACTTC